This passage covers 22 T cell receptor beta chains from one sample sequenced in a study of beta chain features in type 1 diabetes. Expressed TCRB transcripts were sequenced after all isolated RNA was converted to cDNA. Here immunoSEQ multiplex PCR was the method, and the copy in TCRdb shows in-frame clones only, minus some. There are 400,000 to 550,000 clones in the sample; about an eighth occur only once, and approximately 0.045% lies in the top ten. The sequenced sample was naive CD4+ T cells from blood. Every receptor here comes from a woman between 18 and 29 years old in good health.

This clone was counted only a few times. The chain has TRBV10-3 and TRBJ1-2; TRBD1 agrees at 7 bases. The CDR3 runs to 16 residues. V gave up 2 bases and J gave up 4 bases; unmatched junction bases: 10. The germline V gene has CDR1 ENHRY and CDR2 SYGVKD. CDR3 nucleotide sequence: TGTGCCATCAGTGAGAGACCCAGACAGGGTAGCTATGGCTACACCTTC. Amino acids: CAISERPRQGSYGYTF.

This clone turned up a few times. The same CDR3 is also encoded by other DNA sequences in this sample. The V call is TRBV7-2, the J call TRBJ2-5, with 7 positions matching TRBD2. CDR1 is SGHTA, CDR2 FQGNSA, per germline. V shed 5 bases and J 0 bases; nucleotides not matched to a gene: 3. This CDR3 comprises 14 residues. The CDR3, as DNA: TGTGCCAGCAGCCGCACTAGCGACCAAGAGACCCAGTACTTC. This encodes CASSRTSDQETQYF.

The rearrangement uses TRBV19 and TRBJ2-1, with D uncertain. The CDR3 is made up of 12 amino acids. Trimming removed 6 bases at V and 13 bases at J, with 16 bases between. Germline CDR1 LNHDA, CDR2 SQIVND (reference sequence). CDR3 sequence: CASSPYGAPQFF. Here the CDR3 DNA reads TGTGCCAGTAGCCCTTACGGAGCGCCACAGTTCTTC.

V and J are TRBV7-9 and TRBJ2-7, with a tentative D call TRBD2 (6 bases). The CDR3 spans 16 residues. Germline V lookup: CDR1 SEHNR, CDR2 FQNEAQ (reference sequence). V was trimmed by 2 bases and J by 2 bases, leaving 16 bases between them. The CDR3 protein is CASSLKAGSPPYEQYV. The CDR3, as DNA: TGTGCCAGCAGCTTAAAGGCGGGAAGTCCGCCCTACGAGCAGTACGTC.

This clone was counted a few times. The J gene is TRBJ2-3, the V gene TRBV6-6, with D uncertain. Looked up from germline, CDR1 is MNHNY and CDR2 is SVGAGI (reference sequence). The CDR3 covers 14 residues. The V and J ends lost 0 bases and 1 base respectively, with 5 bases between them. The chain's CDR3 is CASSYSSGTDTQYF. DNA for the CDR3: TGTGCCAGCAGTTACTCGAGCGGCACAGATACGCAGTATTTT.

This clone has more than one count but fewer than ten. The same CDR3 also results from other DNA sequences found in this sample. The J gene is TRBJ2-5, the V gene TRBV2; D not resolved. Germline V gene data show CDR1 as SNHLY and CDR2 as FYNNEI. CDR3 length equals 11 residues. The germline V and J ends were trimmed by 6 bases and 2 bases, with 4 bases remaining between them. CDR3 bases: TGTGCCAGCAGGCAACAAGAGACCCAGTACTTC. Encoded protein: CASRQQETQYF.

Written as DNA, the CDR3 is TGTGCCACCAGCAGAGCCGCCGGGACAAAGGGAAACACAGATACGCAGTATTTT. This encodes CATSRAAGTKGNTDTQYF. The rearrangement uses TRBV15 and TRBJ2-3, with TRBD1 as a possible D gene (6 bases). Germline loops: CDR1 LNHNV, CDR2 YYDKDF (reference sequence). The CDR3 has 18 residues. V was shortened by 1 base and J by 2 bases, with 19 bases between the two germline ends. The variable domain in full, completed from reference TRBV15 and TRBJ2-3, reads DAMVIQNPRYQVTQFGKPVTLSCSQTLNHNVMYWYQQKSSQAPKLLFHYYDKDFNNEADTPDNFQSRRPNTSFCFLDIRSPGLGDTAMYLCATSRAAGTKGNTDTQYFGPGTRLTVL.

This rearrangement joins TRBV6-5 to TRBJ2-5, with D perhaps TRBD2 (6 bases). The CDR3 sequence is 13 residues long. Trimming removed 3 bases at V and 3 bases at J, with 8 bases between. Germline values: CDR1 MNHEY, CDR2 SVGAGI. The CDR3 region is CASSYGGKETQYF. Written as DNA, the CDR3 is TGTGCCAGCAGTTATGGGGGGAAAGAGACCCAGTACTTC.

This clone was counted only a few times. This chain uses TRBV7-6 with TRBJ2-4; a weak D match, TRBD1 (6 bases). The CDR3 is made up of 17 amino acids. Germline V gene data show CDR1 as SGHVS and CDR2 as FNYEAQ. The V and J ends lost 1 base and 0 bases respectively, with 13 bases between them. Written as DNA, the CDR3 is TGTGCCAGCAGCTTAGGTTATGGCAGGGGAGCCAAAAACATTCAGTACTTC. Translated: CASSLGYGRGAKNIQYF. The whole variable domain, filled in from reference TRBV7-6 and TRBJ2-4, reads GAGVSQSPRYKVTKRGQDVALRCDPISGHVSLYWYRQALGQGPEFLTYFNYEAQQDKSGLPNDRFSAERPEGSISTLTIQRTEQRDSAMYRCASSLGYGRGAKNIQYFGAGTRLSVL.

This clone showed up just a few times. The CDR3, as DNA: TGCGCCAGCAGCCAAGTACTAGCGGGGAGCCTCACAGATACGCAGTATTTT. Protein: CASSQVLAGSLTDTQYF. The rearrangement uses TRBV4-3 and TRBJ2-3, with TRBD2 identical over 10 bases. The germline gives CDR1 LGHNA, CDR2 YSLEER. This CDR3 spans 17 amino acids. Trimming cost V 1 base and J 2 bases; bases outside gene matches: 6.

This clone was picked up one time. This sequence joins TRBV7-2 and TRBJ2-1; D ambiguous. CDR1 SGHTA and CDR2 FQGNSA come from the germline V gene. The V gene lost 6 bases and the J gene lost 2 bases, with 14 bases spanning the gap. This CDR3 region has 15 residues. The CDR3 coding sequence is TGTGCCAGCAGTTTATTAACCCCGACCTACAATGAGCAGTTCTTC. As protein: CASSLLTPTYNEQFF. The entire variable domain, with the rest obtained from reference TRBV7-2 and TRBJ2-1, is as follows: GAGVSQSPSNKVTEKGKDVELRCDPISGHTALYWYRQSLGQGLEFLIYFQGNSAPDKSGLPSDRFSAERTGGSVSTLTIQRTQQEDSAVYLCASSLLTPTYNEQFFGPGTRLTVL.

This clone has just a few counts. V is TRBV7-2 and J is TRBJ2-7, with TRBD1 matching over 9 bases. Trimming at V came to 5 bases and at J to 3 bases, leaving 5 bases not matched to a gene. The CDR3 is 14 amino acids. CDR1 is SGHTA, CDR2 FQGNSA, per germline. The CDR3 loop reads CASSPDRGNYEQYF. The CDR3 DNA is TGTGCCAGCAGCCCGGACAGGGGTAACTACGAGCAGTACTTC.

J is TRBJ2-1 and V is TRBV13; maybe TRBD1 (6 bases). Trimming shortened V by 5 bases and J by 0 bases, and 17 bases separated the two germline ends. Germline loops: CDR1 PRHDT, CDR2 FYEKMQ (reference sequence). This CDR3 region has 17 residues. CDR3 in amino acids: CASSRALQGGSYNEQFF. In DNA, the CDR3 is TGTGCCAGCAGCCGCGCTTTACAGGGCGGCTCCTACAATGAGCAGTTCTTC.

This chain connects TRBV9 to TRBJ2-3; 12 bases line up with TRBD2. The CDR3 is 15 amino acids. J lost 4 bases, V lost 4 bases, and 4 bases had no gene match. Germline assignment: CDR1 SGDLS and CDR2 YYNGEE. The CDR3 bases are TGTGCCAGCAGCTCACTAGCGGGAGGCCCAGATACGCAGTATTTT. It codes for CASSSLAGGPDTQYF.

The sample holds a few counts of this clone. The rearrangement uses TRBV9 and TRBJ1-2; tentative D call: TRBD1 (6 bases). From germline, CDR1 is SGDLS and CDR2 YYNGEE. CDR3 length: 16 residues. Trimming left V 4 bases short and J 5 bases short, with 21 bases between. CDR3 protein: CASSPRGGAVRYGYTF. The CDR3 DNA follows: TGTGCCAGCAGCCCCCGGGGGGGGGCGGTCCGGTATGGCTACACCTTC.

The chain couples TRBV29-1 to TRBJ2-5; D might be TRBD2 (5 bases). Germline V gives CDR1 SQVTM, CDR2 ANQGSEA. The CDR3 extends over 11 amino acids. Trimming removed 7 bases at V and 3 bases at J, with 9 bases between. In DNA form, the CDR3 reads TGCAGCGGGATGGAGGAAGAGACCCAGTACTTC. This encodes CSGMEEETQYF.

This clone was seen more than once but under ten times. V and J are TRBV7-3 and TRBJ2-3; D not resolved. Germline CDR1 is SGHTA and CDR2 is FQGTGA. The CDR3 has 15 residues. V was trimmed by 0 bases and J by 1 base, leaving 8 bases between them. The DNA for the CDR3 is TGTGCCAGCAGCTTAACTGTTCTCCGCACAGATACGCAGTATTTT. Its translation: CASSLTVLRTDTQYF.

The chain uses TRBV4-2 and TRBJ1-1; no clear D gene. V lost 4 bases and J lost 1, with 10 bases in between. Germline V gene data show CDR1 as LGHNA and CDR2 as YNFKEQ. The CDR3 is 14 amino acids. In DNA, the CDR3 is TGTGCCAGCAGCCCTAGCAGGTGGAACACTGAAGCTTTCTTT. This gives the protein CASSPSRWNTEAFF.

The chain is built from TRBV6-1 and TRBJ2-2; a possible D gene is TRBD1 (6 bases). Per germline, CDR1 MNHNS and CDR2 SASEGT. The CDR3 is 15 amino acids. V gave up 4 bases and J gave up 5 bases, with 14 bases separating them. The DNA for the CDR3 is TGTGCCAGCAGTGCCCAGGGGCCGTTGACCGGGGAGCTGTTTTTT. Translated, it gives CASSAQGPLTGELFF.

This clone was detected a few times. The chain combines TRBV30 with TRBJ1-1; D is ambiguous. This CDR3 spans 14 amino acids. The V gene's germline CDR1 is GTSNPN and CDR2 SVGIG (reference sequence). Trimming removed 2 bases from V and 4 bases from J, with 14 bases in between. In nucleotides, the CDR3 is TGTGCCTGGAGTTTTTCTATGGTGAGCACTGAAGCTTTCTTT. Its translation: CAWSFSMVSTEAFF.

The rearrangement links TRBV29-1 to TRBJ2-3; 8 nucleotides align to TRBD1. The CDR3 length is 16 residues. CDR1 and CDR2 (germline): SQVTM, ANQGSEA. Germline trimming cut 2 bases from V and 2 bases from J; bases unmatched to any gene: 9. CDR3 nucleotides: TGCAGCGTTGAACGGACAGGGAGGAGGTACACAGATACGCAGTATTTT. Its translation is CSVERTGRRYTDTQYF.

The table lists this clone with a few counts. The chain uses TRBV6-5 and TRBJ1-4, with 8 bases fitting TRBD1. CDR1 and CDR2 from the germline V gene are MNHEY and SVGAGI. CDR3 length: 14 amino acids. With 7 bases clipped from V and 5 bases from J, the junction kept 6 bases outside the gene matches. The CDR3 DNA is TGTGCCAGCAAGCCGGGACAGGCAAATGAAAAACTGTTTTTT. This encodes CASKPGQANEKLFF.